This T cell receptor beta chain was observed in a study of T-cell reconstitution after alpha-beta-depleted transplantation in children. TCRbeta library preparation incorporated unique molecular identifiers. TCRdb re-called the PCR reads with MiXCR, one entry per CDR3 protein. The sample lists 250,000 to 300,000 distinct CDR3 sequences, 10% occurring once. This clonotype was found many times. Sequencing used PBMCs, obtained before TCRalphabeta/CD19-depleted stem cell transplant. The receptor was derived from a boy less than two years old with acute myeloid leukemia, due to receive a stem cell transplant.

The CDR3 spells CASSLDQRAYNEQFF. CDR3 DNA: TGCGCCAGCAGCTTGGACCAGCGGGCCTACAATGAGCAGTTCTTC. This chain links TRBV5-1 with TRBJ2-1; D might be TRBD2 (6 bases). This CDR3 comprises 15 residues. CDR1 is SGHRS, CDR2 YFSETQ, per germline. V gave up 0 bases and J gave up 2 bases, with 9 bases separating them.